This T cell receptor (beta chain) was identified in a study of T cell changes during pregnancy in multiple sclerosis. TCRdb keeps only in-frame clones here, not all; method: immunoSEQ multiplex PCR. The sample lists about 61,000 clones, 88% seen once, with over 1.5% in the top ten. The CDR3 runs to 17 residues. Unmatched junction bases numbered 8, after V lost 4 bases and J lost 3 bases. Germline V lookup: CDR1 WSHSY, CDR2 SAAADI. The sequences come from peripheral blood, collected in the first trimester of pregnancy. This clonotype was obtained from a female donor with multiple sclerosis, enrolled in a pregnancy study. The V and J genes are TRBV10-2 and TRBJ2-3; TRBD2 matches at 12 bases. CDR3 residues: CASSGKRTSGKTDTQYF. CDR3 DNA sequence: TGCGCCAGCAGTGGGAAACGGACTAGCGGGAAAACAGATACGCAGTATTTT.